A selection of T cell receptor beta chains follows, all from one sample in a study of post-analysis software for immune sequencing data. TCRdb analysed the PCR reads with MiXCR anew, one entry per CDR3 protein. The sample carries approximately 440,000 distinct CDR3 sequences, around 40% recorded once. Sequenced: blood. Source of these receptors: a girl aged 5 to 17 with multiple sclerosis. Both conserved end residues are part of each CDR3. The D gene is left open where the match is weak. Clone sizes are given selectively: once, few, many, or a class where the clone is expanded.

CASSLVGEEYDYTF	TGCGCCAGCAGCTTGGTGGGGGAGGAATATGACTACACCTTC	TRBJ1-2	-	TRBV5-1	-
CASRLAGAGETQYF	TGTGCCAGCAGGCTAGCGGGAGCTGGGGAGACCCAGTACTTC	TRBJ2-5	-	TRBV7-2	TRBD2
CASSLGPRGANQPQHF	TGCGCCAGCAGCTTGGGACCCCGAGGGGCCAATCAGCCCCAGCATTTT	TRBJ1-5	-	TRBV5-1	-
CSARDKTGSDYGYTF	TGCAGTGCTAGAGATAAGACAGGGTCAGACTATGGCTACACCTTC	TRBJ1-2	-	TRBV20-1	TRBD1
CASSSDNIYGYTF	TGTGCCAGCAGTTCAGATAACATCTATGGCTACACCTTC	TRBJ1-2	few	TRBV25-1	-
CSVDEGHGYTF	TGCAGCGTTGATGAAGGTCATGGCTACACCTTC	TRBJ1-2	-	TRBV29-1	-
CASSRLAVTYNEQFF	TGTGCCAGCAGCAGGCTAGCGGTAACCTACAATGAGCAGTTCTTC	TRBJ2-1	-	TRBV5-5	TRBD2
CSARGVAGNPDTQYF	TGCAGTGCCAGAGGAGTAGCGGGAAACCCAGATACGCAGTATTTT	TRBJ2-3	medium-sized	TRBV20-1	TRBD2
CSVGLAATYEQYF	TGCAGCGTTGGACTAGCGGCTACCTACGAGCAGTACTTC	TRBJ2-7	-	TRBV29-1	TRBD2
CSARQGDPYEQYF	TGCAGTGCTAGACAGGGGGACCCCTACGAGCAGTACTTC	TRBJ2-7	few	TRBV20-1	TRBD1
CASSVLTGSEQYF	TGCGCCAGCAGCGTACTGACAGGGAGCGAGCAGTACTTC	TRBJ2-7	-	TRBV5-1	TRBD1
CASSLLQDEQYF	TGTGCCAGCAGTTTACTACAGGACGAGCAGTACTTC	TRBJ2-7	-	TRBV12-3/TRBV12-4	-
CASSLWGEVGTKGNERFF	TGTGCCAGCAGCTTATGGGGAGAAGTCGGCACCAAGGGCAATGAGCGGTTCTTC	TRBJ2-1	-	TRBV11-2	-
CASSVGLGGNEQFF	TGCGCCAGCAGCGTGGGACTAGGGGGGAATGAGCAGTTCTTC	TRBJ2-1	few	TRBV5-1	TRBD2
CASSDHGLENNEQFF	TGCGCCAGCAGTGACCATGGACTGGAAAACAATGAGCAGTTCTTC	TRBJ2-1	-	TRBV10-1	-
CASSATGNSLAKNIQYF	TGTGCCAGCAGCGCGACGGGGAACAGTTTAGCCAAAAACATTCAGTACTTC	TRBJ2-4	-	TRBV9	-
CSACRDTSFTDTQYF	TGCAGTGCTTGCCGGGACACCTCCTTCACAGATACGCAGTATTTT	TRBJ2-3	few	TRBV20-1	-